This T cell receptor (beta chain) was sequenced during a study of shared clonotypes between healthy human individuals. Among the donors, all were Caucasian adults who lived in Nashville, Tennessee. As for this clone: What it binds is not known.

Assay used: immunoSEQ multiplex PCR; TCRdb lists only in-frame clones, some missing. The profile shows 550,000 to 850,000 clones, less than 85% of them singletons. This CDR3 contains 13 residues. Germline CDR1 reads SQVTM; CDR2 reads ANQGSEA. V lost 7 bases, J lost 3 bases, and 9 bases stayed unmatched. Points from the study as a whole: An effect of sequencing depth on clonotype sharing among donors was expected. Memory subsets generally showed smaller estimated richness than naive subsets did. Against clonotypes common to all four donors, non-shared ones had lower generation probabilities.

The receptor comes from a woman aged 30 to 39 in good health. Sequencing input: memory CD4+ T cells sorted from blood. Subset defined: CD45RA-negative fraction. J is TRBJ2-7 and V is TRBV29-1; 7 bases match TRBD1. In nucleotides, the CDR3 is TGCAGCGCGACCCCGGGACAGCACTACGAGCAGTACTTC. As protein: CSATPGQHYEQYF.